This T cell receptor beta chain is drawn from a study of response to subunit inactivated influenza vaccine. This clonotype was recorded a few times. The CDR3 has 15 amino acids. Unmatched junction bases numbered 11, after V lost 2 bases and J lost 6 bases. Germline V gene lookup returns CDR1 DFQATT and CDR2 SNEGSKA (reference sequence). One entry per CDR3 protein results from TCRdb running MiXCR on the RT-PCR reads. Among roughly 170,000 distinct CDR3 sequences listed, about 10% were seen once. The source of this sequence is a man aged 45-60 years who received an inactivated influenza vaccine. The sequences come from non-naive T cells sorted from PBMCs, collected on the day of vaccination. This chain joins TRBV20-1 and TRBJ2-7; 9 bases are shared with TRBD1. The CDR3 DNA reads TGCAGTGCTAGAAGATCGGGGACAGGGACCCCCGAGCAGTACTTC. This codes for CSARRSGTGTPEQYF.